This T cell receptor (beta chain) was recorded in a study of early T cells in non-severe SARS-CoV-2 infection. Study details: Chains were not paired, and sequencing was done on bulk RNA from unsorted whole blood.

In its sample, this clonotype is medium-sized. CDR1 is LNHNV, CDR2 YYDKDF, per germline (reference sequence). Germline trimming cut 0 bases from V and 5 bases from J; bases unmatched to any gene: 5. CDR3 length equals 16 residues. In the library, individual cDNA molecules carried attached unique molecular identifiers. TCRdb processed the 5' RACE reads anew with MiXCR; each CDR3 protein has one entry. In the table there are about 22,000 distinct CDR3 sequences, around 3.5% of which are singletons. The chain has TRBV15 and TRBJ2-3, with 10 bases fitting TRBD2. This sequence originates from an adult who was a healthcare worker with PCR-confirmed SARS-CoV-2 infection or an uninfected control (not recorded which). What was sequenced was whole blood. CDR3 sequence: CATSRDWASGRDTQYF. CDR3 nucleotides: TGTGCCACCAGCAGAGATTGGGCTAGCGGGAGAGATACGCAGTATTTT.